One and the same sample provided the 29 T cell receptor beta chains below, sequenced in a study of T-cell reconstitution after alpha-beta-depleted transplantation in children. Library preparation (for TCRbeta) was performed with unique molecular identifiers. Each CDR3 protein is one row after TCRdb ran MiXCR on the PCR reads. The profile covers around 800,000 distinct CDR3 sequences, with roughly 16% appearing a single time and roughly 5% taken by the ten largest. The starting material was PBMCs, mostly from graft donor cells, obtained 360 days after TCRalphabeta/CD19-depleted stem cell transplant. The receptors stem from a male patient between 5 and 17 years old who had a stem cell transplant for acute lymphoblastic leukemia, so the T cells may come from the graft donor.

V is TRBV12-3 or TRBV12-4 and J is TRBJ2-1; maybe TRBD2 (5 bases). Trimming took off 6 bases at V and 1 base at J, with 22 bases between the two ends. The CDR3 length is 18 residues. The CDR3, as DNA: TGTGCCAGCAGACCTCGGGGTCCGCCTCGGGGATCCTACAATGAGCAGTTCTTC. Amino acids: CASRPRGPPRGSYNEQFF.

Ten or more counts support this clonotype. The V and J genes are TRBV5-1 and TRBJ2-7; 11 bases map to TRBD2. The trim removed 4 bases at V and 3 bases at J, leaving 6 bases unmatched. The CDR3 length is 15 residues. CDR1 is SGHRS, CDR2 YFSETQ, per germline. CDR3 DNA sequence: TGCGCCAGCAGCGACGGGACTAGCGGTTACTACGAGCAGTACTTC. Protein: CASSDGTSGYYEQYF. The variable domain in full, with the rest retrieved from reference TRBV5-1 and TRBJ2-7, is KAGVTQTPRYLIKTRGQQVTLSCSPISGHRSVSWYQQTPGQGLQFLFEYFSETQRNKGNFPGRFSGRQFSNSRSEMNVSTLELGDSALYLCASSDGTSGYYEQYFGPGTRLTVT.

The V gene is TRBV4-1, the J gene TRBJ2-1; D is unclear. CDR1 is MGHRA, CDR2 YSYEKL, per germline. CDR3 size: 14 residues. V was cut by 5 bases and J by 5 bases, with 13 bases left in between. CDR3 in amino acids: CASSYNARDNEQFF. The CDR3, as DNA: TGCGCCAGCAGCTATAACGCCCGGGACAATGAGCAGTTCTTC.

The gene calls are TRBV15 and TRBJ1-1; 7 bases line up with TRBD1. The CDR3 totals 14 residues. Per the germline V gene, CDR1 is LNHNV and CDR2 is YYDKDF (reference sequence). J gave up 4 bases and V 8 bases, and 10 bases lay outside the gene matches. CDR3 bases: TGTGCCACCCGGAACCCAGGGGGGAGCACTGAAGCTTTCTTT. It specifies CATRNPGGSTEAFF.

The chain links TRBV5-1 to TRBJ2-2; TRBD1 aligns across 11 bases. There are 17 residues in the CDR3. Germline loops: CDR1 SGHRS, CDR2 YFSETQ. The ends lost 4 bases at V and 4 bases at J; junction bases unmatched: 9. The DNA for the CDR3 is TGCGCCAGCAGCAGTCGGACAGGGGGCGCTTCCACCGGGGAGCTGTTTTTT. Its protein product is CASSSRTGGASTGELFF.

In this sample, this clonotype turned up many times. The V call is TRBV5-6, the J call TRBJ2-7; 7 nucleotides align to TRBD2. The length of the CDR3 is 14 residues. CDR1 is SGHDT, CDR2 YYEEEE, per germline. V was pared by 1 base and J by 3 bases, with 4 bases of the junction left unmatched. The CDR3 bases are TGTGCCAGCAGCTTGACTAGCGCACGCTACGAGCAGTACTTC. Its protein product is CASSLTSARYEQYF.

This clonotype was counted only a few times. This chain links TRBV20-1 with TRBJ1-1, with D uncertain. Germline V gene lookup returns CDR1 DFQATT and CDR2 SNEGSKA (reference sequence). The CDR3 totals 14 residues. Trimming left V 5 bases short and J 0 bases short, with 13 bases between. The CDR3 spells CSAPDGLMNTEAFF. The CDR3 DNA follows: TGCAGTGCTCCTGACGGTCTCATGAACACTGAAGCTTTCTTT.

The sample holds a few counts of this clonotype. This chain uses TRBV9 with TRBJ1-6; possible D gene TRBD1, 5 bases. This CDR3 comprises 17 residues. Germline CDR1 is SGDLS and CDR2 is YYNGEE. The ends were cut back, 6 bases at V and 0 bases at J, with 16 bases in the middle. CDR3 in amino acids: CASTRTSLSSYNSPLHF. The CDR3 region has the DNA TGTGCCAGCACTCGGACATCCCTGAGCTCCTATAATTCACCCCTCCACTTT.

This clonotype was seen only a few times. This chain joins TRBV29-1 and TRBJ2-1; D not resolved. Trimming took 2 bases from V and 0 from J, leaving 11 bases between them. The CDR3 contains 15 residues. The germline gives CDR1 SQVTM, CDR2 ANQGSEA. In nucleotides, the CDR3 is TGCAGCGTTGAACCTCGACTTTACTCCTACAATGAGCAGTTCTTC. Translation gives CSVEPRLYSYNEQFF.

This clonotype was seen only a few times. CDR3 DNA: TGTGCCAGCTCACTCGAGGCGAGGGGAATCCAAGAGACCCAGTACTTC. Translation gives CASSLEARGIQETQYF. The V and J genes are TRBV18 and TRBJ2-5; the D call may be TRBD1 or TRBD2 (5 bases each). The CDR3 sequence is 16 residues long. V lost 4 bases, J lost 1 base, and 16 bases lay in between. The germline V gene encodes CDR1 KGHSH and CDR2 LQKENI. The full variable domain, with the rest looked up from reference TRBV18 and TRBJ2-5, is NAGVMQNPRHLVRRRGQEARLRCSPMKGHSHVYWYRQLPEEGLKFMVYLQKENIIDESGMPKERFSAEFPKEGPSILRIQQVVRGDSAAYFCASSLEARGIQETQYFGPGTRLLVL.

The table lists this clonotype with a few counts. This chain uses TRBV7-3 with TRBJ2-5; 8 bases fit TRBD1. Germline CDR1 is SGHTA and CDR2 is FQGTGA. The CDR3 has 14 residues. V lost 5 bases to trimming and J lost 6 bases; unmatched junction nucleotides: 8. CDR3 sequence reads: CASSPNRGEKTQYF. Written as DNA, the CDR3 is TGTGCCAGCAGCCCCAACAGGGGGGAGAAGACCCAGTACTTC.

This clonotype has a handful of counts. V and J are TRBV2 and TRBJ1-1; TRBD1 matches at 9 bases. Germline CDR1 is SNHLY and CDR2 is FYNNEI. V lost 6 bases to trimming and J lost 6 bases; unmatched junction nucleotides: 14. This CDR3 spans 16 amino acids. The chain's CDR3 is CASSAPGQGGKPEAFF. CDR3 nucleotides: TGTGCCAGCAGCGCTCCGGGACAGGGAGGCAAACCTGAAGCTTTCTTT. Supplemented by reference TRBV2 and TRBJ1-1, the full variable domain reads EPEVTQTPSHQVTQMGQEVILRCVPISNHLYFYWYRQILGQKVEFLVSFYNNEISEKSEIFDDQFSVERPDGSNFTLKIRSTKLEDSAMYFCASSAPGQGGKPEAFFGQGTRLTVV.

The genes are TRBV6-2 or TRBV6-3 and TRBJ2-1, with TRBD2 matching 9 bases. Germline CDR1 MNHEY, CDR2 SVGEGT. J lost 4 bases, V lost 5 bases, and 12 bases had no gene match. The CDR3 covers 17 residues. The CDR3 is CASSPPLSGSLYNEQFF. CDR3 nucleotide sequence: TGTGCCAGCAGTCCCCCCCTTAGCGGGAGCCTTTACAATGAGCAGTTCTTC.

The chain carries TRBV29-1 and TRBJ2-4, with a possible D match to TRBD2 (5 bases). Trimming stripped 2 bases from V and 4 bases from J, with 12 bases between. Per germline, CDR1 SQVTM and CDR2 ANQGSEA. The CDR3 has 14 residues. The CDR3 region is CSVERGRLKNIQYF. CDR3 in DNA: TGCAGCGTTGAACGAGGCAGACTAAAAAACATTCAGTACTTC.

This clonotype has a handful of counts. V usage is TRBV9 and J usage is TRBJ2-1; the match to TRBD2 covers 9 bases. Germline values: CDR1 SGDLS, CDR2 YYNGEE. This CDR3 comprises 15 residues. J lost 5 bases, V lost 4 bases, and 7 bases had no gene match. CDR3 sequence: CASSHSGSGNNEQFF. CDR3 nucleotides: TGTGCCAGCAGCCATAGCGGGAGCGGGAACAATGAGCAGTTCTTC.

This clonotype was counted ten times or more. The rearrangement links TRBV29-1 to TRBJ1-2; possibly TRBD1 for D (5 bases). CDR3 size: 15 residues. Germline V lookup: CDR1 SQVTM, CDR2 ANQGSEA. Trimming shortened V by 3 bases and J by 3 bases, and 17 bases separated the two germline ends. The CDR3: CSVEAVGREDYGYTF. CDR3 coding DNA: TGCAGCGTTGAGGCGGTGGGCAGGGAAGACTATGGCTACACCTTC.

The CDR3 is CASRRSGLGGYEQYF. The DNA for the CDR3 is TGTGCCAGCCGACGATCGGGACTAGGTGGGTACGAGCAGTACTTC. J is TRBJ2-7 and V is TRBV11-1; 8 bases fit TRBD2. With V trimmed by 8 bases and J by 4 bases, 13 bases remained unmatched. CDR3 length: 15 amino acids. Per germline, CDR1 SGHAT and CDR2 FQDESV (reference sequence).

This clonotype was counted a few times. The gene calls are TRBV20-1 and TRBJ1-3; TRBD1 matches at 11 bases. Germline CDR1 is DFQATT and CDR2 is SNEGSKA (reference sequence). With V trimmed by 0 bases and J by 3 bases, 1 base remained unmatched. The CDR3 is 15 amino acids. CDR3 sequence: CSAREDRGHGNTIYF. CDR3 sequence (DNA): TGCAGTGCTAGAGAGGACAGGGGGCATGGAAACACCATATATTTT.

V is TRBV9 and J is TRBJ2-3; tentatively, D is TRBD1 or TRBD2 (6 bases each). Trimming removed 4 bases from V and 0 bases from J, with 15 bases in between. Germline assignment: CDR1 SGDLS and CDR2 YYNGEE. There are 16 residues in the CDR3. The DNA of the CDR3 is TGTGCCAGCAGCCCGGGGAGGCAGGGGAGCACAGATACGCAGTATTTT. Protein sequence: CASSPGRQGSTDTQYF.

This clonotype was picked up many times. The CDR3 DNA follows: TGCGCCAGCAGCTTTAGCACTAGCGGGAGTGAGACCCAGTACTTC. Its translation is CASSFSTSGSETQYF. The V call is TRBV5-1, the J call TRBJ2-5; 11 bases line up with TRBD2. J gave up 5 bases and V 2 bases, and 5 bases lay outside the gene matches. CDR1 and CDR2 (germline): SGHRS, YFSETQ. The CDR3 contains 15 residues.

The chain is built from TRBV10-3 and TRBJ2-5; maybe TRBD1 (6 bases). From germline, CDR1 is ENHRY and CDR2 SYGVKD. V was pared by 0 bases and J by 5 bases, with 16 bases between. This CDR3 spans 16 amino acids. CDR3 protein: CAISESTARGWETQYF. The CDR3 region has the DNA TGTGCCATCAGTGAGTCGACGGCCAGGGGCTGGGAGACCCAGTACTTC.

The rearrangement links TRBV25-1 to TRBJ1-2; 9 bases are a match to TRBD1. V was clipped by 4 bases and J by 5 bases; unmatched bases: 8. This CDR3 spans 15 amino acids. Germline V gene data show CDR1 as MGHDK and CDR2 as SYGVNS. CDR3 nucleotides: TGTGCCAGCAGTGGGTACCCGACAGGGGGATATGGCTACACCTTC. Encoded protein: CASSGYPTGGYGYTF.

The rearrangement links TRBV5-1 to TRBJ2-3; D is perhaps TRBD1 (5 bases). This CDR3 comprises 15 residues. Germline values: CDR1 SGHRS, CDR2 YFSETQ. Trimming took off 2 bases at V and 2 bases at J, with 12 bases between the two ends. The chain's CDR3 is CASSLDRTHTDTQYF. CDR3 nucleotide sequence: TGCGCCAGCAGCTTAGATAGGACACACACAGATACGCAGTATTTT.

This clonotype was detected a few times. The chain recombines TRBV7-9 with TRBJ2-1, with D possibly matching TRBD2 (6 bases). From germline, CDR1 is SEHNR and CDR2 FQNEAQ (reference sequence). The CDR3 runs to 17 residues. V was trimmed by 5 bases and J by 0 bases, leaving 17 bases between them. CDR3 in amino acids: CASSPNWRESSYNEQFF. CDR3 bases: TGTGCCAGCAGCCCCAATTGGAGGGAAAGCTCCTACAATGAGCAGTTCTTC.

This clonotype has only a few counts. V is TRBV27 and J is TRBJ2-3; tentatively, D is TRBD1 or TRBD2 (5 bases each). Germline V CDR1 and CDR2: MNHEY, SMNVEV (reference sequence). CDR3 length: 16 amino acids. Deletions cut 6 bases from V and 0 bases from J, with 16 bases between. The CDR3 DNA follows: TGTGCCAGCAGCTATCGATCGGGACGAAGCACAGATACGCAGTATTTT. Its translation is CASSYRSGRSTDTQYF.

This clonotype was seen ten or more times. The V and J genes are TRBV29-1 and TRBJ2-1; 9 bases fit TRBD2. Germline V CDR1 and CDR2: SQVTM, ANQGSEA. The J segment lost 0 bases and the V segment lost 8 bases, leaving 5 bases of the junction unmatched. The CDR3 is 14 amino acids. In DNA, the CDR3 is TGCAGCTTGACTAGCGGAATCTCCTACAATGAGCAGTTCTTC. This sequence encodes CSLTSGISYNEQFF.

This chain connects TRBV20-1 to TRBJ1-3; 8 bases align to TRBD1. The CDR3 contains 18 residues. Germline V gene sequence: CDR1 DFQATT, CDR2 SNEGSKA (reference sequence). V was clipped by 1 base and J by 2 bases; unmatched bases: 13. The CDR3: CSARALGTGPLPGNTIYF. In nucleotides, the CDR3 is TGCAGTGCTAGAGCCCTCGGGACAGGCCCCCTCCCTGGAAACACCATATATTTT.

This clonotype was found a few times. The chain joins TRBV20-1 to TRBJ2-7, with no clear D. Trimming took off 6 bases at V and 3 bases at J, with 12 bases between the two ends. Looked up from germline, CDR1 is DFQATT and CDR2 is SNEGSKA (reference sequence). The CDR3 is 12 residues long. CDR3 region: CSAARTFYEQYF. The DNA of the CDR3 is TGCAGTGCCGCCAGGACGTTCTACGAGCAGTACTTC.

The count of this clonotype is one. The junction departs from the called germline gene at one end, perhaps through a read error. The rearrangement links TRBV12-3 or TRBV12-4 to TRBJ2-3; 11 nucleotides agree with TRBD2. The CDR3 runs 19 residues. CDR3 region: CARSLLAGGPRIEADTQYF. CDR3 coding DNA: TGTGCCCGCAGTTTATTAGCGGGAGGGCCTAGGATCGAGGCAGATACGCAGTATTTT.